This T cell receptor beta chain was captured by sequencing in a study of shared clonotypes between healthy human individuals. Study results and caveats: Lower generation probabilities were found for non-shared clonotypes than for those shared by all four donors.

CDR1 MDHEN and CDR2 SYDVKM come from the germline V gene. V was pared by 5 bases and J by 1 base, with 7 bases of the junction left unmatched. This CDR3 contains 15 residues. In its sample, this clone was seen a few times. What it recognizes is unknown. TCRdb keeps only in-frame clones here, not all; method: immunoSEQ multiplex PCR. The table has 550,000 to 700,000 clones, about 80% seen once; the top ten hold around 1.8%. The source of this sequence is a woman in her 30s in good health. This rearrangement joins TRBV28 to TRBJ1-2; TRBD1 agrees at 7 bases. Material for sequencing was memory CD4+ T cells sorted from blood. Subset specified: CD45RA-negative fraction. CDR3 in DNA: TGTGCCAGCAGTGCTCGGACAGGCAATAACTATGGCTACACCTTC. It yields the protein CASSARTGNNYGYTF.